This entry features one TCR beta chain sequence. Its specificity is unknown. This specimen comes from a study of OX40 agonist ivuxolimab in advanced cancers. In the study overall: Given to patients was ivuxolimab, an agonistic anti-OX40 (CD134) antibody. Mean age about 60 years, range 23 to 79; around 80% male. Findings and limits, study-wide: The CD4+ and CD8+ T cells in the blood had expanded clonally by week 6 at 0.1 to 3.0 mg/kg. Nonresponders, in some cases, also had low normalized T-cell clonal expansion.

Generated by immunoSEQ multiplex PCR, the TCRdb table keeps only in-frame clones and is missing some. The sample has 100,000 to 150,000 clones, less than 95% seen once. The germline gives CDR1 SGDLS, CDR2 YYNGEE. Trimming took 4 bases from V and 4 from J, leaving 14 bases between them. This CDR3 is 14 amino acids long. This sequence joins TRBV9 and TRBJ1-1; D call uncertain. Sequences were derived from CD4+ or CD8+ T cells sorted from blood, sampled in a trial of the OX40 agonist ivuxolimab. The source of this sequence is an adult with an advanced solid tumor such as melanoma, head and neck, liver or kidney cancer. The CDR3 reads CASSPWTGGTEAFF. In DNA form, the CDR3 reads TGTGCCAGCAGCCCATGGACCGGAGGCACTGAAGCTTTCTTT.